A selection of T cell receptor beta chains follows, all from one sample in a study of T cell responses to AZD1222 COVID-19 vaccine. The protocol was immunoSEQ multiplex PCR, while the TCRdb copy is restricted to in-frame clones and leaves out a portion. There are more than 130,000 clones in the sample; approximately 90% occur only once, and 3.4% lies in the top ten. The sample in question was peripheral blood, obtained on day 0 of AZD1222 vaccination. These TCRs come from an adult in good health. CDR3s include the opening cysteine and the closing phenylalanine or tryptophan. A D gene is named only where the DNA matches it firmly. Not all rows give a size; the values are once, few, many and, for expanded clones, a class.

TRBJ2-1,NA,TRBV7-2,few,TGTGCCAGCAGCTTAGCGTCTGGGTTCCTTCGGAATGAGCAGTTCTTC,CASSLASGFLRNEQFF
TRBJ1-5,NA,TRBV19,NA,TGTGCCAGTATCCCTCTCGGTGAGAGTATGAATCAGCCCCAGCATTTT,CASIPLGESMNQPQHF
TRBJ2-1,TRBD2,TRBV5-1,few,TGCGCCAGCAGCTCTAGCGGGGGGGCTTACAATGAGCAGTTCTTC,CASSSSGGAYNEQFF
TRBJ2-5,NA,TRBV5-6,NA,TGTGCCAGCAGCTTTACGGGGGGCAAAGAGACCCAGTACTTC,CASSFTGGKETQYF
TRBJ2-5,NA,TRBV7-3,NA,TGTGCCAGCAGCCCGAGCAGGAGCAGGGAGACCCAGTACTTC,CASSPSRSRETQYF
TRBJ1-3,NA,TRBV5-1,NA,TGCGCCAGCTCCAACTACTCTGGAAACACCATATATTTT,CASSNYSGNTIYF
TRBJ2-3,TRBD2,TRBV5-4,NA,TGTGCCAGCAGCGGATCAGCCGGGACTAGCGGGAGGACTGCAGATACGCAGTATTTT,CASSGSAGTSGRTADTQYF
TRBJ1-2,NA,TRBV5-1,NA,TGCGCCAGCAGCTTCGACACGAATGGCTACACCTTC,CASSFDTNGYTF
TRBJ1-2,NA,TRBV4-3,NA,TGCGCCAGCAGCCAAGGGAACAGGGCCGGCCCCTATGGCTACACCTTC,CASSQGNRAGPYGYTF
TRBJ1-6,NA,TRBV10-2,NA,TGCGCCAGCAGTAGATACCGGGACAACAATTCACCCCTCCACTTT,CASSRYRDNNSPLHF
TRBJ2-1,TRBD2,TRBV4-3,NA,TGCGCCAGCAGCCTGACTAGCGGGATGGAGGAGCAGTTCTTC,CASSLTSGMEEQFF
TRBJ2-3,NA,TRBV3-1/TRBV3-2,NA,TGTGCCAGCAGCCATATTGGGCGGGGGCTCACAGATACGCAGTATTTT,CASSHIGRGLTDTQYF
TRBJ1-1,TRBD1,TRBV23-1,NA,TGCGCCAGCAGTCAGGGACAGGGCATGGTCATGAACACTGAAGCTTTCTTT,CASSQGQGMVMNTEAFF
TRBJ2-1,TRBD2,TRBV6-6,once,TGTGCCAGCAGTTATGGAAGCGGGGGGGCCTCCAATGAGCAGTTCTTC,CASSYGSGGASNEQFF
TRBJ1-2,NA,TRBV2,NA,TGTGCCAGCAGAAGGCAGGCGCAGTTGTACGGCTACACCTTC,CASRRQAQLYGYTF
TRBJ2-2,NA,TRBV11-3,NA,TGTGCCAGCAGCCCCGACGGTGGGGGGGCGGGCACCGGGGAGCTGTTTTTT,CASSPDGGGAGTGELFF
TRBJ2-7,NA,TRBV19,NA,TGTGCCAGTAGTATCCCCGCCCGGGGGATGACCTACGAGCAGTACTTC,CASSIPARGMTYEQYF
TRBJ2-1,TRBD2,TRBV7-9,NA,TGTGCCAGCAGTCGGACTAGCGGGAGGGCCGATGAGCAGTTCTTC,CASSRTSGRADEQFF
TRBJ1-1,NA,TRBV25-1,NA,TGTGCCAGCAGTGTTAAACAGGGGAACACTGAAGCTTTCTTT,CASSVKQGNTEAFF
TRBJ2-5,NA,TRBV7-3,NA,TGTGCCAGCAGCCCAGGGACTTCAGAGACCCAGTACTTC,CASSPGTSETQYF
TRBJ2-1,NA,TRBV23-1,once,TGCGCCAGCAGTCCAACGAACGTAAGCTCCTACAATGAGCAGTTCTTC,CASSPTNVSSYNEQFF
TRBJ1-1,TRBD1,TRBV6-2/TRBV6-3,once,TGTGCCAGCAGTTACCGCACAGGGGGCGAGAACACTGAAGCTTTCTTT,CASSYRTGGENTEAFF
TRBJ2-1,TRBD2,TRBV19,NA,TGTGCCAGTAGCGGACTAGCGGGGAGTTACAATGAGCAGTTCTTC,CASSGLAGSYNEQFF
TRBJ1-2,TRBD1,TRBV14,once,TGTGCCAGCAGCCAGACAGGGCGTGGCTACACCTTC,CASSQTGRGYTF
TRBJ2-6,TRBD1,TRBV18,NA,TGTGCCAGCTCCCTCGGACAGGGGGCTAGTGGGGCCAACGTCCTGACTTTC,CASSLGQGASGANVLTF
TRBJ1-5,TRBD1,TRBV3-1/TRBV3-2,few,TGTGCCAGCAGCCTAGGGACAGGGGCCATCAATCAGCCCCAGCATTTT,CASSLGTGAINQPQHF
TRBJ2-1,TRBD2,TRBV7-3,NA,TGTGCCAGCAGCTCGGGACTAGCGGGAGCTAGGGGAAATGAGCAGTTCTTC,CASSSGLAGARGNEQFF
TRBJ1-6,TRBD1,TRBV6-5,NA,TGTGCCAGCAAAACAGGGGATTCACCCCTCCACTTT,CASKTGDSPLHF
TRBJ2-1,NA,TRBV7-3,NA,TGTGCCAGCAGCTTAGATAGTGGATCTGGGCAGTTCTTC,CASSLDSGSGQFF
TRBJ2-7,NA,TRBV7-2,NA,TGTGCCAGCTCCGAATCAACCCTCTACGAGCAGTACTTC,CASSESTLYEQYF
TRBJ1-1,NA,TRBV6-2/TRBV6-3,NA,TGTGCCAGCAGTTCTCACAGGGTTATGGGGACTGAAGCTTTCTTT,CASSSHRVMGTEAFF
TRBJ1-4,NA,TRBV7-8,NA,TGTGCCAGCAGCAGATACGAAACAACTAATGAAAAACTGTTTTTT,CASSRYETTNEKLFF
TRBJ1-1,NA,TRBV4-2,NA,TGTGCCAGCAGCCAAGATCTGATAAACACTGAAGCTTTCTTT,CASSQDLINTEAFF
TRBJ1-1,NA,TRBV30,NA,TGTGCCTGGAGTGTAACCCCCGTCATGTCCATGAACACTGAAGCTTTCTTT,CAWSVTPVMSMNTEAFF
TRBJ1-1,TRBD1,TRBV29-1,NA,TGCAGCGTTGCGCTCGGGACAGGGGGTTTGAACACTGAAGCTTTCTTT,CSVALGTGGLNTEAFF
TRBJ1-6,NA,TRBV6-5,NA,TGTGCCAGCAGTCAATTTCAGGGAAACTCACCCCTCCACTTT,CASSQFQGNSPLHF
TRBJ2-1,NA,TRBV6-5,few,TGTGCCAGCAGTTTCATCCGGGACACCAACTACAATGAGCAGTTCTTC,CASSFIRDTNYNEQFF
TRBJ2-7,TRBD2,TRBV7-2,NA,TGTGCCAGCACCTTTAGCGGGACCTCCTACGAGCAGTACTTC,CASTFSGTSYEQYF
TRBJ2-7,TRBD2,TRBV3-1/TRBV3-2,NA,TGTGCCAGCAGCCAGGTATCTCTAGCGGGAGGTAAGCAGTACTTC,CASSQVSLAGGKQYF
TRBJ1-2,NA,TRBV7-2,NA,TGTGCCAGCAGCGCGGAGGGGGTCCTCTATGGCTACACCTTC,CASSAEGVLYGYTF
TRBJ2-7,TRBD1,TRBV5-4,NA,TGTGCCAGCAGCTTGGGTGACAGGGCCTACGAGCAGTACTTC,CASSLGDRAYEQYF
TRBJ2-1,NA,TRBV24-1,NA,TGTGCCACCAGTGATTTTCCGGGGCCTTACAATGAGCAGTTCTTC,CATSDFPGPYNEQFF
TRBJ2-7,NA,TRBV5-1,once,TGCGCCAGCAGCTTGGGCGGAGAAGCCTACGAGCAGTACTTC,CASSLGGEAYEQYF
TRBJ2-5,TRBD2,TRBV10-2,NA,TGCGCCAGCAGATATAGCGGGGGCGAGACCCAGTACTTC,CASRYSGGETQYF
TRBJ2-1,NA,TRBV6-4,once,TGTGCCAGCAGTGACTCAGGGGGTGCCTACAATGAGCAGTTCTTC,CASSDSGGAYNEQFF